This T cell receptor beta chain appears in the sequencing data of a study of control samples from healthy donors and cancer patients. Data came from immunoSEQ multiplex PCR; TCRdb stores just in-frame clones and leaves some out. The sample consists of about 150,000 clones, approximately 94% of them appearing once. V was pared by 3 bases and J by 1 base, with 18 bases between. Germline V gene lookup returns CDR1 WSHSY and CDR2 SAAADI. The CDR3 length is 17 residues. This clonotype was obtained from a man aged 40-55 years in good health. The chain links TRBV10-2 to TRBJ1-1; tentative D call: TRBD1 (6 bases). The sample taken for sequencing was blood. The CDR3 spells CASSDAGAHGPNTEAFF. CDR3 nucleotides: TGCGCCAGCAGTGATGCAGGGGCCCACGGTCCGAACACTGAAGCTTTCTTT.